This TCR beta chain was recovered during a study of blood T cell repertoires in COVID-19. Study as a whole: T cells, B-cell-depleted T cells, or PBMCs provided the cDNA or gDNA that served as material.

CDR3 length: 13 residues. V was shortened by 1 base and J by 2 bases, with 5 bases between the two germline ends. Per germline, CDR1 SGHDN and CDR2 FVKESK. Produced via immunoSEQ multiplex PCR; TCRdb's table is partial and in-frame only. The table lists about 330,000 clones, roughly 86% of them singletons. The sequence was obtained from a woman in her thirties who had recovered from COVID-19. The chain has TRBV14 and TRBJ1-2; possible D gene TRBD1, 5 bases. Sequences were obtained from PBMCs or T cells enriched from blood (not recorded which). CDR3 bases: TGTGCCAGCAGCCAAGGACAGAACTATGGCTACACCTTC. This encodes CASSQGQNYGYTF.